Listed here are 24 T cell receptor beta chains from one sample, sequenced in a study of blood T cells in healthy people across ages. Alongside a J-beta primer mix, a sample-barcoded 5' primer served in a second PCR lasting about 6 to 12 cycles. TCRdb redid the calling of the 5' RACE reads with MiXCR, one entry per CDR3 protein. This sample has over 1.5 million distinct CDR3 sequences; 49% occur once, and the top ten carry approximately 2.1%. Sequencing input: blood. All receptors derive from a middle-aged woman in good health.

The rearrangement joins TRBV7-2 to TRBJ1-5; D is unclear. Germline loops: CDR1 SGHTA, CDR2 FQGNSA. The CDR3 loop spans 15 amino acids. The germline V and J ends were trimmed by 5 bases and 0 bases, with 11 bases remaining between them. The CDR3 loop reads CASSPQSYSNQPQHF. The CDR3 nucleotides are TGTGCCAGCAGCCCCCAGAGTTATAGCAATCAGCCCCAGCATTTT.

V gene TRBV15 combines with J gene TRBJ1-6; no clear D. The V gene lost 0 bases and the J gene lost 6 bases, with 6 bases spanning the gap. This CDR3 has 14 amino acids. Per the germline V gene, CDR1 is LNHNV and CDR2 is YYDKDF (reference sequence). The CDR3 loop reads CATSRDRTNSPLHF. The CDR3 bases are TGTGCCACCAGCAGAGATCGGACTAATTCACCCCTCCACTTT.

Only a few counts were recorded for this clonotype. The chain carries TRBV7-2 and TRBJ2-5, with 11 positions matching TRBD2. CDR1 is SGHTA, CDR2 FQGNSA, per germline. This CDR3 contains 15 residues. The V and J ends lost 0 bases and 11 bases, in that order; junction bases with no gene match: 8. The CDR3 protein is CASSLASGGAREQYF. CDR3 nucleotides: TGTGCCAGCAGCTTAGCTAGCGGGGGGGCTAGAGAGCAGTACTTC.

This clonotype was recorded once. Germline and junction disagree at one end, which may indicate a read error. V is TRBV7-3 and J is TRBJ2-1; TRBD1 matches at 10 bases. The CDR3 runs to 13 residues. Per the germline V gene, CDR1 is SGHTA and CDR2 is FQGTGA. The CDR3 nucleotides read TGTGTCAGCAGCCAGGGACAGGGGACTGAGCAGTTCTTC. Its protein product is CVSSQGQGTEQFF.

This clonotype was seen only once. Here the CDR3 reads CASSLGDRGLSPLHF. For the CDR3, the DNA is TGTGCCAGCAGCTTAGGCGACAGGGGGCTTTCACCCCTCCACTTT. The genes are TRBV13 and TRBJ1-6; TRBD1 matches at 10 bases. CDR1 PRHDT and CDR2 FYEKMQ come from the germline V gene (reference sequence). The ends lost 0 bases at V and 9 bases at J; junction bases unmatched: 2. The CDR3 length is 15 residues.

CDR3 loop: CASSSEVGSWYF. CDR3 coding DNA: TGTGCCAGCAGCTCGGAGGTGGGTAGCTGGTACTTC. The V and J genes are TRBV7-2 and TRBJ2-7; D possibly corresponds to TRBD2 (5 bases). The CDR3 is made up of 12 amino acids. Germline V gene sequence: CDR1 SGHTA, CDR2 FQGNSA. Trimming left V 4 bases short and J 12 bases short, with 16 bases between.

This clonotype was seen more than once but under ten times. The rearrangement joins TRBV29-1 to TRBJ1-2, with D hard to call. V lost 7 bases, J lost 4 bases, and 10 bases lay in between. CDR1 is SQVTM, CDR2 ANQGSEA, per germline. This CDR3 region has 11 residues. CDR3 amino acids: CSGKVIYGYTF. CDR3 bases: TGCAGCGGAAAGGTGATCTATGGCTACACCTTC.

The table lists this clonotype with a few counts. Here the CDR3 DNA reads TGTGCCAGCATCATCTCCGGGACAGGTCGGGGTCAGCCCCAGCATTTT. Translated: CASIISGTGRGQPQHF. This chain joins TRBV28 and TRBJ1-5; 8 nucleotides align to TRBD1. J lost 6 bases, V lost 7 bases, and 14 bases had no gene match. In germline, CDR1 is MDHEN, CDR2 SYDVKM. This CDR3 contains 16 residues. Using reference TRBV28 and TRBJ1-5 for the parts outside the CDR3, the full variable domain is DVKVTQSSRYLVKRTGEKVFLECVQDMDHENMFWYRQDPGLGLRLIYFSYDVKMKEKGDIPEGYSVSREKKERFSLILESASTNQTSMYLCASIISGTGRGQPQHFGDGTRLSIL.

This clonotype occurred a few times. V usage is TRBV4-3 and J usage is TRBJ2-3; D remains ambiguous. CDR3 length: 14 residues. Germline loops: CDR1 LGHNA, CDR2 YSLEER. Deletions cut 2 bases from V and 6 bases from J, with 12 bases between. As DNA, the CDR3 is TGCGCCAGCAGCCAAATCACGGGTATGGATACGCAGTATTTT. Protein: CASSQITGMDTQYF.

The chain recombines TRBV20-1 with TRBJ1-1, with 7 bases that match TRBD1. After removal of 2 bases from V and 4 bases from J, the junction contained 1 base not matched to a gene. Germline values: CDR1 DFQATT, CDR2 SNEGSKA (reference sequence). The CDR3 totals 12 residues. The CDR3: CSARNRGTEAFF. The CDR3 DNA follows: TGCAGTGCTAGAAACAGGGGCACTGAAGCTTTCTTT.

V gene TRBV10-3 combines with J gene TRBJ2-5; TRBD2 is a possible D gene (6 bases). CDR1 and CDR2 from the germline V gene are ENHRY and SYGVKD. Trimming removed 3 bases at V and 7 bases at J, with 12 bases between. The length of the CDR3 is 13 residues. This chain's CDR3 is CAISDPSEGTQYF. The CDR3 coding sequence is TGTGCCATCAGTGATCCTAGCGAGGGGACCCAGTACTTC.

The J gene is TRBJ1-5, the V gene TRBV5-5; unclear D gene. Trimming took off 2 bases at V and 0 bases at J, with 3 bases between the two ends. Germline V lookup: CDR1 SGHKS, CDR2 YYEKEE (reference sequence). The CDR3 contains 13 residues. The CDR3: CASSFYSNQPQHF. DNA of the CDR3: TGTGCCAGCAGCTTTTATAGCAATCAGCCCCAGCATTTT.

Only a few counts were recorded for this clonotype. This chain joins TRBV9 and TRBJ2-7; D call uncertain. This CDR3 is 15 amino acids long. Germline values: CDR1 SGDLS, CDR2 YYNGEE. With 0 bases removed from V and 0 bases from J, the gap between germline ends came to 10 bases. The CDR3 spells CASSVEDTLSYEQYF. CDR3 in DNA: TGTGCCAGCAGCGTAGAAGACACGCTCTCCTACGAGCAGTACTTC.

The V gene is TRBV7-2, the J gene TRBJ2-7, with D possibly being TRBD1 (6 bases). Germline V gives CDR1 SGHTA, CDR2 FQGNSA. The CDR3 runs to 13 residues. Between the trimmed V and J ends, which lost 2 bases and 5 bases, there was a span of 10 bases. As DNA, the CDR3 is TGTGCCAGCAGCTTATCAGGGGAGCACGAGCAGTACTTC. Protein product: CASSLSGEHEQYF. Variable domain in full (rest from reference TRBV7-2 and TRBJ2-7): GAGVSQSPSNKVTEKGKDVELRCDPISGHTALYWYRQSLGQGLEFLIYFQGNSAPDKSGLPSDRFSAERTGGSVSTLTIQRTQQEDSAVYLCASSLSGEHEQYFGPGTRLTVT.

J is TRBJ1-5 and V is TRBV28; D is unresolved. V lost 5 bases and J 6 bases, leaving 8 bases between the germline ends. Germline V lookup: CDR1 MDHEN, CDR2 SYDVKM. This CDR3 has 12 amino acids. Here the CDR3 reads CASSQTGQPQHF. CDR3 DNA: TGTGCCAGCAGTCAGACGGGTCAGCCCCAGCATTTT.

The gene calls are TRBV18 and TRBJ1-1, with D uncertain. With 5 bases removed from V and 1 base from J, the gap between germline ends came to 8 bases. Germline V gene data show CDR1 as KGHSH and CDR2 as LQKENI. This CDR3 is 13 amino acids long. CDR3 nucleotides: TGTGCCAGCTCAACCGACGCGAACACTGAAGCTTTCTTT. Amino acids: CASSTDANTEAFF.

CDR3 region: CASSFSSALSYEQYF. The CDR3 DNA reads TGTGCCAGCAGCTTCAGTAGCGCACTCTCCTACGAGCAGTACTTC. J is TRBJ2-7 and V is TRBV7-6; maybe TRBD2 (5 bases). The CDR3 has 15 residues. Trimming left V 3 bases short and J 0 bases short, with 12 bases between. Germline assignment: CDR1 SGHVS and CDR2 FNYEAQ.

V usage is TRBV27 and J usage is TRBJ1-6; TRBD1 matches at 7 bases. The length of the CDR3 is 14 residues. V shed 6 bases and J 8 bases; nucleotides not matched to a gene: 7. Germline values: CDR1 MNHEY, CDR2 SMNVEV (reference sequence). CDR3 residues: CASRQGGNYSPLHF. Written as DNA, the CDR3 is TGTGCCAGCAGGCAGGGGGGAAACTATTCACCCCTCCACTTT.

The chain employs TRBV20-1 and TRBJ1-5; 7 nucleotides line up with TRBD1. Germline-derived CDR1 and CDR2 are DFQATT and SNEGSKA (reference sequence). Losses at the gene ends were 6 bases for V and 3 bases for J; bases not matched to a gene: 8. The CDR3 consists of 14 residues. CDR3 amino acids: CSARDSRYNQPQHF. DNA for the CDR3: TGCAGTGCGCGGGACAGTAGATACAATCAGCCCCAGCATTTT.

The CDR3 DNA reads TGTGCCAGCAGTCTCGCTAGCACTAGCGGGGGATCATGGACCCAGTACTTC. This translates into CASSLASTSGGSWTQYF. The chain recombines TRBV6-1 with TRBJ2-5; 11 bases are a match to TRBD2. V lost 5 bases to trimming and J lost 7 bases; unmatched junction nucleotides: 15. The CDR3 is 17 residues long. CDR1 is MNHNS, CDR2 SASEGT, per germline.

Ten or more counts support this clonotype. The chain joins TRBV27 to TRBJ2-7; maybe TRBD2 (5 bases). Between the trimmed V and J ends, which lost 4 bases and 4 bases, there was a span of 17 bases. The CDR3 has 15 amino acids. Germline V CDR1 and CDR2: MNHEY, SMNVEV (reference sequence). CDR3 region: CASSSGMLLGYEQYF. Here the CDR3 DNA reads TGTGCCAGCAGTTCGGGGATGCTCCTCGGGTACGAGCAGTACTTC.

As DNA, the CDR3 is TGTGCCAGCAGTTTAACTAGCGGGGGGGGGTCCAATGAGCAGTACTTC. Translated, it gives CASSLTSGGGSNEQYF. The chain uses TRBV6-2 or TRBV6-3 and TRBJ2-1, with 13 bases lining up with TRBD2. The DNA end lines up better with TRBJ2-7; the J call may be wrong. There are 16 residues in the CDR3. Germline V lookup: CDR1 MNHEY, CDR2 SVGEGT.

The DNA for the CDR3 is TGTGCCAGCATGGGGGAGGGGGGCACAGATACGCAGTATTTT. Translated, it gives CASMGEGGTDTQYF. The chain couples TRBV2 to TRBJ2-3; TRBD2 might be the D (7 bases). This CDR3 comprises 14 residues. V was trimmed by 7 bases and J by 1 base, leaving 12 bases between them. Germline values: CDR1 SNHLY, CDR2 FYNNEI.

This clonotype was detected a few times. The chain is built from TRBV15 and TRBJ2-5, with a tentative D call TRBD1 (5 bases). The germline V and J ends were trimmed by 0 bases and 5 bases, with 13 bases remaining between them. This CDR3 region has 15 residues. CDR1 LNHNV and CDR2 YYDKDF come from the germline V gene (reference sequence). The CDR3 DNA reads as TGTGCCACCAGCAGAGATTTGGGGCCGTTGGAGACCCAGTACTTC. Translating gives CATSRDLGPLETQYF. The entire variable domain, with the rest obtained from reference TRBV15 and TRBJ2-5, is as follows: DAMVIQNPRYQVTQFGKPVTLSCSQTLNHNVMYWYQQKSSQAPKLLFHYYDKDFNNEADTPDNFQSRRPNTSFCFLDIRSPGLGDTAMYLCATSRDLGPLETQYFGPGTRLLVL.